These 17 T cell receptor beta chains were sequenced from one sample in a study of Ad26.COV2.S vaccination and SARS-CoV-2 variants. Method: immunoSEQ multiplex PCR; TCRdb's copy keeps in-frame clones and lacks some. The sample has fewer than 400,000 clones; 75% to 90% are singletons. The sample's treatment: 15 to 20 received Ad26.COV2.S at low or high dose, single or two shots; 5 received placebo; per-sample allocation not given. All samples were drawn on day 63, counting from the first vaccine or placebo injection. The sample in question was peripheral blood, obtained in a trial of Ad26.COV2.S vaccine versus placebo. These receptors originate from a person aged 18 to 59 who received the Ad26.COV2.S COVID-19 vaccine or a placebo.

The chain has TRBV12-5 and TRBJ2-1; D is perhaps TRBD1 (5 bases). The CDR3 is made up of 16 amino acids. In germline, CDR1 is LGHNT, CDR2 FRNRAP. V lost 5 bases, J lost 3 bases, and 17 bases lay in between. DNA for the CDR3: TGTGCTAGTGGTATCAGGGCAGGGAATTACTACAATGAGCAGTTCTTC. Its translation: CASGIRAGNYYNEQFF.

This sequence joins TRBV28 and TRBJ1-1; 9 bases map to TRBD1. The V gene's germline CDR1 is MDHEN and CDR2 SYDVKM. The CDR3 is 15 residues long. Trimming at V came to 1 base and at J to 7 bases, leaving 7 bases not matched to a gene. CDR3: CASSLLDRGIVEAFF. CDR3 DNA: TGTGCCAGCAGTTTATTGGACAGGGGAATTGTTGAAGCTTTCTTT.

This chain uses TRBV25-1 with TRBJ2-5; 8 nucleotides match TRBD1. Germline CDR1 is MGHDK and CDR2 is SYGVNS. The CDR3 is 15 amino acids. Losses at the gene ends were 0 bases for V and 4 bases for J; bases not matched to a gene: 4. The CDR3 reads CASSEYGQGIETQYF. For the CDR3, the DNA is TGTGCCAGCAGTGAATACGGACAGGGTATAGAGACCCAGTACTTC.

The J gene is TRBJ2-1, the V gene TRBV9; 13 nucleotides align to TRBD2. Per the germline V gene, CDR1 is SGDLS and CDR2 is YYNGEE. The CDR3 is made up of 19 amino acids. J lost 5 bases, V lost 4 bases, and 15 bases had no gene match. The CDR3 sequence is CASSLSGLAGSRSDNEQFF. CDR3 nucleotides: TGTGCCAGCAGCCTATCGGGACTAGCGGGGTCCCGCTCAGACAATGAGCAGTTCTTC.

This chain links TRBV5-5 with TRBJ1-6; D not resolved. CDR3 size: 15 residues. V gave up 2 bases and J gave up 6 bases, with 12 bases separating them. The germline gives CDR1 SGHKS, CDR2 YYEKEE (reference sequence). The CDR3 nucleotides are TGTGCCAGCAGCTTTTATCTCGCCGCTAATTCACCCCTCCACTTT. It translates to CASSFYLAANSPLHF.

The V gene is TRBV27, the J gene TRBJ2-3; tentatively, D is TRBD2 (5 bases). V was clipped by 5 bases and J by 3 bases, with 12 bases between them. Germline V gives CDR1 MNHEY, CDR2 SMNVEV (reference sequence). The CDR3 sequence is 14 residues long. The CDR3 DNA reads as TGTGCCAGCAGTCGAGGGAGCCCTACAGATACGCAGTATTTT. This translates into CASSRGSPTDTQYF.

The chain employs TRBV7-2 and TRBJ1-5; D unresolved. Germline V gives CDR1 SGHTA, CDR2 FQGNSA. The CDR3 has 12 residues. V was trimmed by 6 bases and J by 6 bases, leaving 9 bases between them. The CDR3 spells CASSRGGQPQHF. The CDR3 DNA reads TGTGCCAGCAGTCGAGGTGGTCAGCCCCAGCATTTT.

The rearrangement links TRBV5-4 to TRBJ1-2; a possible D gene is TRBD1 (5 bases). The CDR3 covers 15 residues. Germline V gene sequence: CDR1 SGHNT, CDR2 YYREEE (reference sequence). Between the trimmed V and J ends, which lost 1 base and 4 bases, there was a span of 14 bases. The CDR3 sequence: CASSLPGTAIYGYTF. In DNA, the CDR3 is TGTGCCAGCAGCTTGCCCGGGACGGCCATCTATGGCTACACCTTC.

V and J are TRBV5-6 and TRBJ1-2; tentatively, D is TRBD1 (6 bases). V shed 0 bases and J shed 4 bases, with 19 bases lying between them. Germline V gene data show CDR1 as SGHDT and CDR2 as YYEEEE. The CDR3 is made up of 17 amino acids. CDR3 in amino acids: CASSLDLGGSPSYGYTF. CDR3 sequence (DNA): TGTGCCAGCAGCTTGGATCTTGGGGGCTCCCCCTCCTATGGCTACACCTTC.

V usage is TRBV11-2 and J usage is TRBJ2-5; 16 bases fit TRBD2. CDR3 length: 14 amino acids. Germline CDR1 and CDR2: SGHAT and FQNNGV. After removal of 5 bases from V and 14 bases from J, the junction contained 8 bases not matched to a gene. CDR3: CASSTPGLAGGEYF. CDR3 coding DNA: TGTGCCAGCAGCACTCCGGGACTAGCGGGAGGGGAATACTTC.

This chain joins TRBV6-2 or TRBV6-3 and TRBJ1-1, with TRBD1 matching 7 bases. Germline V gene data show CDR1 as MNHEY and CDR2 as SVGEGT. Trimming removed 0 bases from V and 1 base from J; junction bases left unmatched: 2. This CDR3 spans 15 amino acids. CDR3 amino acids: CASSYSRGRNTEAFF. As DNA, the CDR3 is TGTGCCAGCAGTTACTCGAGGGGGCGGAACACTGAAGCTTTCTTT.

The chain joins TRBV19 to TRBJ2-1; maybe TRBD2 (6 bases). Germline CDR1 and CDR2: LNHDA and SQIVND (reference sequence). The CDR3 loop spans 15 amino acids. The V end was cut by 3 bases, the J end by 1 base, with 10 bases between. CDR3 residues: CASSIGGPSYNEQFF. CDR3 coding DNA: TGTGCCAGTAGTATCGGGGGTCCATCCTACAATGAGCAGTTCTTC.

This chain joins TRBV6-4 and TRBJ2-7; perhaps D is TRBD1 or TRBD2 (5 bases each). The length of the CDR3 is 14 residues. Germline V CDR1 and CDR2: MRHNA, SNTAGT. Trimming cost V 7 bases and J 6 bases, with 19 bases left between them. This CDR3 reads CASISGTFRGEQYV. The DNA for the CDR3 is TGTGCCAGCATTTCTGGGACCTTTAGGGGCGAGCAGTACGTC.

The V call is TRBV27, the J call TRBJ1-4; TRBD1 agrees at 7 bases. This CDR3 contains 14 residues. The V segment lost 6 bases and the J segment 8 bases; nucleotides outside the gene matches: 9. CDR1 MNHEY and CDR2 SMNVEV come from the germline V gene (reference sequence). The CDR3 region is CASRYQGVGEKLFF. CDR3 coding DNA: TGTGCCAGCAGGTACCAGGGGGTGGGCGAAAAACTGTTTTTT.

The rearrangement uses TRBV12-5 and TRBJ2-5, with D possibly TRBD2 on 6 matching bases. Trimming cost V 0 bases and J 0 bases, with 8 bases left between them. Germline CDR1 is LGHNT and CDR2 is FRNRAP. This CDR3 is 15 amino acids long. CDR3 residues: CASGLVREYQETQYF. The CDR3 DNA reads TGTGCTAGTGGTTTGGTACGGGAGTACCAAGAGACCCAGTACTTC. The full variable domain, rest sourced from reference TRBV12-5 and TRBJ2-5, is DARVTQTPRHKVTEMGQEVTMRCQPILGHNTVFWYRQTMMQGLELLAYFRNRAPLDDSGMPKDRFSAEMPDATLATLKIQPSEPRDSAVYFCASGLVREYQETQYFGPGTRLLVL.

This chain's CDR3 is CASSTRGSGGFYEQYF. In DNA form, the CDR3 reads TGTGCCAGCAGCACCCGAGGGAGCGGGGGGTTCTACGAGCAGTACTTC. This chain joins TRBV7-2 and TRBJ2-7; 9 bases fit TRBD2. CDR3 length equals 16 residues. Germline lookup yields CDR1 SGHTA and CDR2 FQGNSA. V dropped 5 bases and J dropped 3; count of bases not matched to a gene: 11.

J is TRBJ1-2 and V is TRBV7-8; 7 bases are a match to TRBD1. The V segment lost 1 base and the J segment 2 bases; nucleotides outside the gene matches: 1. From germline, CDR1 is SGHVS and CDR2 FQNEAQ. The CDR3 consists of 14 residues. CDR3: CASSLGRGNYGYTF. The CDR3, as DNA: TGTGCCAGCAGCTTAGGCAGGGGGAACTATGGCTACACCTTC.